The TCR beta chain described here comes from a study of blood T cell repertoires in COVID-19. Study context: Sites in the United States, Italy and Spain provided acute and convalescent COVID-19 samples.

TCRdb keeps only in-frame clones here, not all; method: immunoSEQ multiplex PCR. This table holds some 150,000 clones, 78% found once. The origin of this receptor is a man older than 75 with acute or convalescent COVID-19. The sequenced material came from peripheral blood.

CDR3 in amino acids: CASNLGTGDGYTF. The DNA for the CDR3 is TGTGCCAGCAACCTCGGGACAGGGGATGGCTACACCTTC. The chain employs TRBV6-6 and TRBJ1-2, with 10 bases aligning to TRBD1. Germline CDR1 is MNHNY and CDR2 is SVGAGI (reference sequence). J was trimmed by 6 bases and V by 7 bases; bases with no gene match: 5. CDR3 length equals 13 residues.